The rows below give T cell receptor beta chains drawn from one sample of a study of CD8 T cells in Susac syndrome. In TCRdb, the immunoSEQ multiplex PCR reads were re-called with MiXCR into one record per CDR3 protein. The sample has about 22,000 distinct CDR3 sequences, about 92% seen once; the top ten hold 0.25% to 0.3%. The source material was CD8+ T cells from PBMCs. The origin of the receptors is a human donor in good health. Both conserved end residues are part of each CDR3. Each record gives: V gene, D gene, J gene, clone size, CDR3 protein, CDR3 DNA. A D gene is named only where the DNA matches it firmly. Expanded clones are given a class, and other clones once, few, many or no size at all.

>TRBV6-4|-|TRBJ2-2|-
CASSARGTGELFF
TGTGCCAGCAGTGCCAGGGGCACCGGGGAGCTGTTTTTT
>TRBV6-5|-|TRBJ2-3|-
CASSADSFTDTQYF
TGTGCCAGCAGCGCCGACTCCTTCACAGATACGCAGTATTTT
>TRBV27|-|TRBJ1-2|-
CASSFSAGAAKYGYTF
TGTGCCAGCAGTTTTTCTGCGGGGGCAGCTAAATATGGCTACACCTTC
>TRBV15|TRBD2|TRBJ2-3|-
CATSRGLAGTDTQYF
TGTGCCACCAGCAGAGGACTAGCGGGCACAGATACGCAGTATTTT
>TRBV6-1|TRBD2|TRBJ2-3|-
CASSEPVAGSFLDTQYF
TGTGCCAGCAGTGAACCCGTAGCGGGGTCCTTTCTAGATACGCAGTATTTT
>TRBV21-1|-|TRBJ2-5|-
CARFPDRGKGETQYF
TGTGCCAGATTTCCTGACAGGGGAAAGGGAGAGACCCAGTACTTC
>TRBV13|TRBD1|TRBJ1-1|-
CASSLGGTGGRNTEAFF
TGTGCCAGCAGCTTAGGCGGGACAGGGGGCCGGAACACTGAAGCTTTCTTT
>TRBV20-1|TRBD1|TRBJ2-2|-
CSAWDRGRTGELFF
TGCAGTGCTTGGGACAGGGGGCGGACCGGGGAGCTGTTTTTT
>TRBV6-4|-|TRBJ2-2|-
CASSDSGNTGELFF
TGTGCCAGCAGTGACTCAGGGAACACCGGGGAGCTGTTTTTT
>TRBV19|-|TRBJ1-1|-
CASSIRAERMNTEAFF
TGTGCCAGTAGTATAAGGGCTGAGCGAATGAACACTGAAGCTTTCTTT
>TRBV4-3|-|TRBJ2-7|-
CASSQDNSQGFYEQYF
TGCGCCAGCAGCCAAGATAACAGTCAGGGATTCTACGAGCAGTACTTC
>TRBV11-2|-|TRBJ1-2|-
CASSLLAGFYGYTF
TGTGCCAGCAGCTTACTAGCCGGTTTCTATGGCTACACCTTC
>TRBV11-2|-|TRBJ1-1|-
CASSLVRAGMNTEAFF
TGTGCCAGCAGCTTAGTCCGGGCAGGGATGAACACTGAAGCTTTCTTT
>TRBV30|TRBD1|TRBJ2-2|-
CAWRQGAGELFF
TGTGCCTGGAGACAGGGGGCCGGGGAGCTGTTTTTT
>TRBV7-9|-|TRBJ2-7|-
CASSLVGYEQYF
TGTGCCAGCAGCTTAGTCGGCTACGAGCAGTACTTC
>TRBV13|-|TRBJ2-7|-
CASSLGQGFSYEQYF
TGTGCCAGCAGCTTAGGACAGGGATTCTCCTACGAGCAGTACTTC
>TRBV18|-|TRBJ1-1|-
CASSPQDMNTEAFF
TGTGCCAGCTCACCACAGGACATGAACACTGAAGCTTTCTTT
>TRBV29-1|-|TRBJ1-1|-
CSVEEVGMNTEAFF
TGCAGCGTCGAGGAGGTAGGCATGAACACTGAAGCTTTCTTT
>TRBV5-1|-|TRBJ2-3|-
CASSLTEPRGADTQYF
TGCGCCAGCAGCTTGACTGAGCCTCGGGGAGCAGATACGCAGTATTTT
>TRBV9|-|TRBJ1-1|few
CASSAFDRNTEAFF
TGTGCCAGCAGCGCCTTCGACAGGAACACTGAAGCTTTCTTT
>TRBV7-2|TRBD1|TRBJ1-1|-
CASRTGAFSGTEAFF
TGTGCCAGCCGGACAGGGGCTTTCAGTGGCACTGAAGCTTTCTTT
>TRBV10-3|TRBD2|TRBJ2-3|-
CAISESGTSGGSADTQYF
TGTGCCATCAGTGAGTCTGGGACTAGCGGGGGTTCTGCAGATACGCAGTATTTT
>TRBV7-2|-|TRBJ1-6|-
CASSLPGQLNSPLHF
TGTGCCAGCAGCTTACCAGGGCAGCTGAATTCACCCCTCCACTTT
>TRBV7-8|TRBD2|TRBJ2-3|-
CASSLRTSATDTQYF
TGTGCCAGCAGCTTAAGGACTAGCGCCACAGATACGCAGTATTTT
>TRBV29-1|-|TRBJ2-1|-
CSVGGAYNEQFF
TGCAGCGTTGGGGGGGCCTACAATGAGCAGTTCTTC
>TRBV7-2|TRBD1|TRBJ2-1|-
CASSLVGGQGNNEQFF
TGTGCCAGCAGCTTAGTAGGTGGACAGGGCAACAATGAGCAGTTCTTC
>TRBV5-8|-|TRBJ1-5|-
CASSLNGISNQPQHF
TGTGCCAGCAGCTTGAATGGTATAAGCAATCAGCCCCAGCATTTT
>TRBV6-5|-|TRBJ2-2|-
CASSYGPAGTVNTGELFF
TGTGCCAGCAGTTACGGACCTGCGGGGACTGTTAACACCGGGGAGCTGTTTTTT
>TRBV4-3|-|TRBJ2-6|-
CASSQPAATGSVAGANVLTF
TGCGCCAGCAGCCAACCTGCCGCAACAGGGTCTGTGGCTGGGGCCAACGTCCTGACTTTC
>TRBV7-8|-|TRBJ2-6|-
CASSLSRVPPGANVLTF
TGTGCCAGCAGCTTAAGCAGGGTTCCGCCTGGGGCCAACGTCCTGACTTTC
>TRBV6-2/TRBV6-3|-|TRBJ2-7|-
CASSWRVGTTAQYF
TGTGCCAGCAGTTGGAGGGTGGGGACAACGGCGCAGTACTTC
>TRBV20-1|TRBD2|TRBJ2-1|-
CSARLAGGPWEQFF
TGCAGTGCTAGATTAGCGGGGGGGCCTTGGGAGCAGTTCTTC
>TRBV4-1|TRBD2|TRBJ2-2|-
CASSQASGGVLPGELFF
TGCGCCAGCAGCCAAGCTTCGGGAGGGGTGCTTCCCGGGGAGCTGTTTTTT
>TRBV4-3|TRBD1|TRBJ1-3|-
CASSRGTGRGNTIYF
TGCGCCAGCAGCCGCGGGACAGGGAGAGGAAACACCATATATTTT
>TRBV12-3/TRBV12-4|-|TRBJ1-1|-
CASSFTAVTEAFF
TGTGCCAGCAGTTTTACGGCGGTCACTGAAGCTTTCTTT
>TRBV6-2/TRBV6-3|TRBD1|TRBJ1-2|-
CASSPDPLTWTGGEDGYTF
TGTGCCAGCAGCCCGGACCCTCTTACCTGGACAGGGGGAGAAGATGGCTACACCTTC
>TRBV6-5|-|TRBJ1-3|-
CASSYGPEGNTIYF
TGTGCCAGCAGTTACGGGCCAGAAGGAAACACCATATATTTT
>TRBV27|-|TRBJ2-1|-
CASSHSSYNEQFF
TGTGCCAGCAGCCATAGCTCCTACAATGAGCAGTTCTTC
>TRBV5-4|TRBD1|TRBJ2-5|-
CASSPKRGPETQYF
TGTGCCAGCAGCCCGAAGAGGGGGCCGGAGACCCAGTACTTC
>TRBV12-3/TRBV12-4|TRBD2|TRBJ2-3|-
CASSHGLAGPTDTQYF
TGTGCCAGCAGTCATGGACTAGCGGGGCCCACAGATACGCAGTATTTT
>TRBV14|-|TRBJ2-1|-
CASSQVLTSNEQFF
TGTGCCAGCAGCCAAGTTTTGACTAGTAATGAGCAGTTCTTC
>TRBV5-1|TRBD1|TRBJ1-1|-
CASSYNRGRTEAFF
TGCGCCAGCAGCTACAACAGGGGGCGGACTGAAGCTTTCTTT
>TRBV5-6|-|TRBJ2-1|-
CASSRTVNNEQFF
TGTGCCAGCAGCCGCACCGTAAACAATGAGCAGTTCTTC
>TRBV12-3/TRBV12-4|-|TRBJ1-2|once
CASSLGGYEGYTF
TGTGCCAGCAGTTTAGGGGGCTACGAGGGCTACACCTTC
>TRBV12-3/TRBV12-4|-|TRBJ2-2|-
CASTLGGPELFF
TGTGCCAGCACTCTGGGGGGCCCTGAGCTGTTTTTT
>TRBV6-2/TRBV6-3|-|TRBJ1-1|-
CASTSGGTEAFF
TGTGCCAGCACCTCAGGTGGCACTGAAGCTTTCTTT